This T cell receptor (beta chain) appears in the sequencing data of a study of blood T cell repertoires in COVID-19. Followed over time, Seattle patients had been enrolled while infection was active. J gave up 4 bases and V 1 base, and 5 bases lay outside the gene matches. The CDR3 runs to 15 residues. Germline CDR1 SNHLY, CDR2 FYNNEI. The protocol was immunoSEQ multiplex PCR, while the TCRdb copy is restricted to in-frame clones and leaves out a portion. The sample has about 240,000 clones, around 90% seen once. The sequence came from a man aged 30 to 39 with COVID-19, enrolled during active disease. The specimen sequenced was peripheral blood. The chain uses TRBV2 and TRBJ2-5; TRBD2 matches at 8 bases. The CDR3 protein is CASSEVGLAGETQYF. DNA of the CDR3: TGTGCCAGCAGTGAAGTGGGGCTAGCGGGAGAGACCCAGTACTTC.